The T cell receptor (beta chain) described here comes from a study of T cells in Graves' hyperthyroidism and ophthalmopathy. CDR3 length equals 14 residues. Germline loops: CDR1 SEHNR, CDR2 FQNEAQ (reference sequence). The ends lost 6 bases at V and 2 bases at J; junction bases unmatched: 3. This clonotype was picked up many times. Amplified regions were TCR beta CDR3 sequences from RNA transcripts. HTBI primers were employed in a first-round RT-PCR of the TCR CDR3. TCRdb re-analysed the multiplex PCR reads in MiXCR, keeping a single row per CDR3 protein. This table has about 380,000 distinct CDR3 sequences, 13% appearing once.

The V gene is TRBV7-9, the J gene TRBJ2-1; TRBD2 matches at 8 bases. Sequences were obtained from blood. This TCR was sampled from a young man with Graves' hyperthyroidism that later progressed to Graves' ophthalmopathy. CDR3 bases: TGTGCCAGCAGAGGCGGGGGGCCCTACAATGAGCAGTTCTTC. Its translation: CASRGGGPYNEQFF.